This T cell receptor beta chain was sequenced in a study of T cells after yellow fever vaccination. V lost 3 bases to trimming and J lost 3 bases, with 14 bases between them. CDR1 is GTSNPN and CDR2 is SVGIG in the germline V gene (reference sequence). The CDR3 is made up of 14 amino acids. TCR cDNA was made by 5'RACE template switching, adding a universal primer site and UMIs. Using its own MiXCR run on the 5' RACE reads, TCRdb lists one record per CDR3 protein. Of about 63,000 distinct CDR3 sequences listed, about 7.8% are singletons. This clonotype was counted many times. The antigen is unknown. Broader study findings: Sorted repertoires could include abundant contaminating clonotypes from bulk cells.

Source: CD8+ T cells sorted from PBMCs, taken 15 days after the yellow fever booster vaccination. The chain couples TRBV30 to TRBJ1-1, with a weak D call TRBD1 (5 bases). This sequence was found in a man under 40 who received the YFV17D yellow fever vaccine. The CDR3 here is CAWRVTGGDTEAFF. The CDR3 bases are TGTGCCTGGAGGGTTACAGGAGGCGACACTGAAGCTTTCTTT.